These 4 T cell receptor beta chains were all obtained from the same sample, sequenced in a study of beta chain features in type 1 diabetes. Sequencing targeted expressed TCRB transcripts, as all isolated RNA had been reverse transcribed. The assay was immunoSEQ multiplex PCR, and TCRdb's table has in-frame clones only and misses some. Altogether about 930,000 clones are present, roughly 16% being singletons, with the ten largest covering 0.02% to 0.03%. Sequencing was done on a sample of naive CD4+ T cells from blood. These TCRs come from a woman aged 18-29 years in good health.

This clone occurred a few times. The gene calls are TRBV7-2 and TRBJ2-1; D unresolved. The CDR3 totals 16 residues. In germline, CDR1 is SGHTA, CDR2 FQGNSA. Between the trimmed V and J ends, which lost 2 bases and 10 bases, there was a span of 21 bases. CDR3 coding DNA: TGTGCCAGCAGCTTAACCGGCGGACCAACGGGTTGGGAGCAGTTCTTC. Its protein is CASSLTGGPTGWEQFF.

The chain is built from TRBV7-8 and TRBJ2-5, with 7 bases identical to TRBD1. Germline lookup yields CDR1 SGHVS and CDR2 FQNEAQ. V dropped 6 bases and J dropped 5; count of bases not matched to a gene: 18. The CDR3 has 17 amino acids. CDR3 in amino acids: CASRPLGTVWLGETQYF. As DNA, the CDR3 is TGTGCCAGCAGGCCATTGGGGACAGTTTGGCTGGGGGAGACCCAGTACTTC.

This rearrangement joins TRBV7-9 to TRBJ1-3, with a possible D match to TRBD1 (5 bases). Germline V gene data show CDR1 as SEHNR and CDR2 as FQNEAQ (reference sequence). CDR3 length equals 17 residues. V dropped 1 base and J dropped 0 bases, with 13 bases sitting between them. Written as DNA, the CDR3 is TGTGCCAGCAGCTTAGGGAGGCAGGGCTCCTCTGGAAACACCATATATTTT. It encodes CASSLGRQGSSGNTIYF.

The rearrangement links TRBV10-3 to TRBJ2-7; D unresolved. The CDR3 consists of 13 residues. Germline V gives CDR1 ENHRY, CDR2 SYGVKD. With 10 bases removed from V and 6 bases from J, the gap between germline ends came to 19 bases. CDR3 in DNA: TGTGCCACCCGAGTAGAGAGTTCTATCGAGCAGTACTTC. It specifies CATRVESSIEQYF.